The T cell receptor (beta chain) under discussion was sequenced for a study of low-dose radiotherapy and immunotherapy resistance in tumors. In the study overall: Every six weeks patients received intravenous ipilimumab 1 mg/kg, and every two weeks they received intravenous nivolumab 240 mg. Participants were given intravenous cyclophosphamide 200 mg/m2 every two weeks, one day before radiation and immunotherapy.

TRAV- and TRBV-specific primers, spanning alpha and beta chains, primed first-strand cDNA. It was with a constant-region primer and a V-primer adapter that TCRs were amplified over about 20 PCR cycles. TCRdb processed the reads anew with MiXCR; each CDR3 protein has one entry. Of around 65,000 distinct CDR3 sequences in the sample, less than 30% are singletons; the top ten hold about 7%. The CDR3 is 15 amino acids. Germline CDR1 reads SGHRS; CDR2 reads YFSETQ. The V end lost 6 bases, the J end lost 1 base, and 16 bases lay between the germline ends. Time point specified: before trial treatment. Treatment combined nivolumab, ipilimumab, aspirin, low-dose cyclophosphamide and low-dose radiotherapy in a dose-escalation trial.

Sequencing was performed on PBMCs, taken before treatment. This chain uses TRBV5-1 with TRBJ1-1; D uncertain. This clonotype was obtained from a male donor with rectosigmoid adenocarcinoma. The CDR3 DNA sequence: TGCGCCAGCAAAGAGATTATCCATGCGAACACTGAAGCTTTCTTT. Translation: CASKEIIHANTEAFF.